Each of the 28 T cell receptor beta chains below was sequenced from the same sample in a study of neurological immune-mediated disorders. TCRdb passed the 5' RACE reads through MiXCR, listing each CDR3 protein once. The data hold 57,000 or so distinct CDR3 sequences, with approximately 10% observed a single time. Sample: PBMCs. Receptor source: a man aged 55-75 years in good health.

This clonotype appeared many times. The rearrangement joins TRBV20-1 to TRBJ2-5, with D possibly matching TRBD2 (6 bases). V was clipped by 6 bases and J by 2 bases, with 16 bases between them. This CDR3 contains 14 residues. Germline V lookup: CDR1 DFQATT, CDR2 SNEGSKA (reference sequence). The CDR3 sequence is CSAPAGWGQETQYF. CDR3 DNA sequence: TGCAGTGCCCCCGCGGGGTGGGGACAAGAGACCCAGTACTTC.

This clonotype was observed many times. The chain has TRBV7-8 and TRBJ1-5; D possibly corresponds to TRBD1 (6 bases). The ends were cut back, 5 bases at V and 1 base at J, with 12 bases in the middle. CDR3 length equals 15 residues. CDR1 is SGHVS, CDR2 FQNEAQ, per germline. The DNA for the CDR3 is TGTGCCAGCAGCCCCCAAGGACAGAGCAATCAGCCCCAGCATTTT. Translation gives CASSPQGQSNQPQHF.

This clonotype came up many times. This chain joins TRBV7-9 and TRBJ2-7; no reliable D call. The length of the CDR3 is 13 residues. V lost 1 base to trimming and J lost 1 base, with 5 bases between them. CDR1 is SEHNR and CDR2 is FQNEAQ in the germline V gene (reference sequence). The CDR3 is CASSLGASYEQYF. The CDR3 DNA follows: TGTGCCAGCAGCTTAGGAGCATCCTACGAGCAGTACTTC.

This clonotype was observed many times. This chain links TRBV16 with TRBJ2-5; TRBD2 is a possible D gene (5 bases). The V gene's germline CDR1 is KGHSY and CDR2 FQNENV. This CDR3 spans 11 amino acids. Trimming took 7 bases from V and 5 from J, leaving 8 bases between them. The CDR3 bases are TGTGCCAGCACCTCGGGGGAGACCCAGTACTTC. Protein: CASTSGETQYF.

In its sample, this clonotype was seen many times. The chain combines TRBV7-6 with TRBJ2-5, with D perhaps TRBD2 (5 bases). V was clipped by 2 bases and J by 3 bases, with 10 bases between them. Germline V gene data show CDR1 as SGHVS and CDR2 as FNYEAQ. This CDR3 has 14 amino acids. The CDR3 DNA reads TGTGCCAGCAGCTTACGCGGGCTTAAAGAGACCCAGTACTTC. Encoded protein: CASSLRGLKETQYF.

The V and J genes are TRBV14 and TRBJ2-7; TRBD1 aligns across 9 bases. Germline assignment: CDR1 SGHDN and CDR2 FVKESK. J gave up 5 bases and V 7 bases, and 21 bases lay outside the gene matches. The CDR3 covers 18 residues. In DNA, the CDR3 is TGTGCCAGCACCCTCAGGAAGGATGGAGTACAGGGGGCGGACGAGCAGTACTTC. Residues: CASTLRKDGVQGADEQYF.

This clonotype was counted at least ten times. The V gene is TRBV5-1, the J gene TRBJ2-7, with D possibly called TRBD1 or TRBD2 (5 bases each). Germline CDR1 is SGHRS and CDR2 is YFSETQ. This CDR3 contains 18 residues. The germline V and J ends were trimmed by 5 bases and 7 bases, with 31 bases remaining between them. The CDR3 DNA reads as TGCGCCAGCAGACAAAACGGGCCGGGACGCGGACCCTCGGGGGAGCAGTACTTC. Translated, it gives CASRQNGPGRGPSGEQYF.

The sample holds many counts of this clonotype. The gene calls are TRBV12-3 or TRBV12-4 and TRBJ1-2; 7 nucleotides align to TRBD1. The V segment lost 5 bases and the J segment 1 base; nucleotides outside the gene matches: 4. The CDR3 length is 14 residues. The CDR3 bases are TGTGCCAGCAGTCGAGCAGGGGGTAACTATGGCTACACCTTC. This gives the protein CASSRAGGNYGYTF.

This clonotype was observed many times. The chain combines TRBV29-1 with TRBJ2-3, with 9 positions matching TRBD2. The CDR3 totals 13 residues. Germline V gives CDR1 SQVTM, CDR2 ANQGSEA. V was clipped by 7 bases and J by 6 bases; unmatched bases: 8. The chain's CDR3 is CSAGGGAGDTQYF. In DNA, the CDR3 is TGCAGCGCTGGCGGGGGGGCCGGGGATACGCAGTATTTT.

This clonotype was counted many times. The chain uses TRBV27 and TRBJ2-7; 7 bases agree with TRBD1. Unmatched junction bases numbered 2, after V lost 6 bases and J lost 0 bases. Germline V CDR1 and CDR2: MNHEY, SMNVEV (reference sequence). This CDR3 is 13 amino acids long. CDR3 DNA sequence: TGTGCCAGCAGGAGACAGGGCTCCTACGAGCAGTACTTC. Its protein is CASRRQGSYEQYF.

The genes are TRBV10-3 and TRBJ2-7, with TRBD2 matching over 7 bases. V gave up 2 bases and J gave up 1 base; unmatched junction bases: 5. The CDR3 loop spans 15 amino acids. CDR1 and CDR2 from the germline V gene are ENHRY and SYGVKD. The CDR3 protein is CAISEGVGGSYEQYF. For the CDR3, the DNA is TGTGCCATCAGTGAGGGCGTGGGGGGGTCCTACGAGCAGTACTTC.

On this clonotype itself: At one end, the junction sequence differs from germline, possibly due to a read error. The gene calls are TRBV29-1 and TRBJ2-1; D might be TRBD1 (6 bases). The CDR3 is 11 residues long. Germline assignment: CDR1 SQVTM and CDR2 ANQGSEA. The CDR3 here is CSVEWDNEHFF. For the CDR3, the DNA is TGCAGCGTTGAGTGGGACAATGAGCACTTCTTC.

As concerns this clonotype: A junction end diverges from the germline sequence, so it may reflect a read error. The chain uses TRBV7-9 and TRBJ1-4; D unclear. This CDR3 is built from 13 residues. Per germline, CDR1 SEHNR and CDR2 FQNEAQ (reference sequence). In DNA, the CDR3 is TGTTCCAGCAGCTATCAAATCAGGGAAAAACTGTTTTTT. Residues: CSSSYQIREKLFF.

This clonotype was observed at least ten times. The chain recombines TRBV10-3 with TRBJ2-5; 10 positions match TRBD2. The V segment lost 6 bases and the J segment 5 bases; nucleotides outside the gene matches: 12. There are 16 residues in the CDR3. The germline gives CDR1 ENHRY, CDR2 SYGVKD. In DNA form, the CDR3 reads TGTGCCATCAGCGATTTCATAGCGGGGGGTGGTGAGACCCAGTACTTC. It yields the protein CAISDFIAGGGETQYF.

This clonotype was detected many times. The chain uses TRBV12-3 or TRBV12-4 and TRBJ2-1, with 10 positions matching TRBD2. The junction had 5 bases not matched to a gene; V was cut back by 1 base and J by 8 bases. This CDR3 region has 15 residues. CDR3 in amino acids: CASSLGLAGNDEQFF. CDR3 DNA: TGTGCCAGCAGTTTAGGACTAGCGGGTAACGATGAGCAGTTCTTC.

This clonotype has a count of ten or more. The chain couples TRBV7-2 to TRBJ1-4; D not resolved. This CDR3 has 13 residues. The V gene lost 5 bases and the J gene lost 8 bases, with 12 bases spanning the gap. Germline CDR1 reads SGHTA; CDR2 reads FQGNSA. CDR3 sequence (DNA): TGTGCCAGCAGCCCACCTGGGTGGGAAAAACTGTTTTTT. Residues: CASSPPGWEKLFF.

This clonotype came up a few times. This chain joins TRBV6-5 and TRBJ2-4; perhaps TRBD2 as D (7 bases). Trimming removed 8 bases at V and 9 bases at J, with 20 bases between. Germline V gene data show CDR1 as MNHEY and CDR2 as SVGAGI. This CDR3 spans 14 amino acids. The CDR3 sequence is CASATAGAGVIQYF. CDR3 DNA: TGTGCCAGCGCAACGGCAGGGGCGGGGGTCATTCAGTACTTC.

This clonotype was observed at least ten times. This chain links TRBV5-1 with TRBJ2-6; possibly TRBD1 or TRBD2 for D (5 bases each). V lost 4 bases to trimming and J lost 1 base, with 18 bases between them. This CDR3 is built from 18 residues. Germline V CDR1 and CDR2: SGHRS, YFSETQ. Written as DNA, the CDR3 is TGCGCCAGCAGCCCCTTCGTGCAGGGAGCGTCTGGGGCCAACGTCCTGACTTTC. The encoded protein is CASSPFVQGASGANVLTF.

This clonotype appeared many times. This chain links TRBV5-5 with TRBJ2-1; D might be TRBD2 (5 bases). This CDR3 comprises 16 residues. Germline CDR1 is SGHKS and CDR2 is YYEKEE (reference sequence). V lost 0 bases and J 4 bases, leaving 14 bases between the germline ends. Here the CDR3 DNA reads TGTGCCAGCAGCTTGGGATTGGGCGGGCTTTACAATGAGCAGTTCTTC. Its translation: CASSLGLGGLYNEQFF.

This clonotype was seen ten or more times. This chain uses TRBV5-6 with TRBJ2-3; 8 bases map to TRBD2. V dropped 0 bases and J dropped 5; count of bases not matched to a gene: 8. This CDR3 comprises 16 residues. Germline V gene data show CDR1 as SGHDT and CDR2 as YYEEEE. CDR3 DNA: TGTGCCAGCAGCTTGGGGTTTGCGGGGGGCGGAGATACGCAGTATTTT. Translation gives CASSLGFAGGGDTQYF.

This clonotype was found many times. This sequence joins TRBV3-1 and TRBJ2-3, with D perhaps given as TRBD1 or TRBD2 (6 bases each). Germline CDR1 and CDR2: LGHDT and YNNKEL (reference sequence). The germline V and J ends were trimmed by 11 bases and 7 bases, with 16 bases remaining between them. This CDR3 is 12 amino acids long. DNA of the CDR3: TGTGCCGTTTCGGAGGGGGAACATACGCAGTATTTT. It yields the protein CAVSEGEHTQYF.

This clonotype was observed at least ten times. The chain employs TRBV12-3 or TRBV12-4 and TRBJ1-2, with TRBD1 matching 7 bases. The CDR3 has 15 amino acids. J gave up 2 bases and V 5 bases, and 8 bases lay outside the gene matches. In DNA, the CDR3 is TGTGCCAGCAGTGCTCCGGGACAGTCCAACTATGGCTACACCTTC. Encoded protein: CASSAPGQSNYGYTF.

This clonotype was observed at least ten times. J is TRBJ1-3 and V is TRBV6-5; D unresolved. This CDR3 is built from 15 residues. Per germline, CDR1 MNHEY and CDR2 SVGAGI. V was trimmed by 0 bases and J by 4 bases, leaving 10 bases between them. The CDR3 loop is CASSYSGSPGNTIYF. CDR3 nucleotide sequence: TGTGCCAGCAGTTACTCGGGCTCCCCAGGAAACACCATATATTTT.

This clonotype was counted many times. The chain couples TRBV29-1 to TRBJ1-3, with unresolved D. Germline V gives CDR1 SQVTM, CDR2 ANQGSEA. The CDR3 is 13 residues long. Deletions cut 2 bases from V and 1 base from J, with 6 bases between. The CDR3 nucleotides are TGCAGCGTTGAACAAGATTCTGGAAACACCATATATTTT. Protein sequence: CSVEQDSGNTIYF.

This clonotype was detected ten times or more. V is TRBV7-2 and J is TRBJ1-2; D uncertain. CDR1 is SGHTA, CDR2 FQGNSA, per germline. Deletions cut 2 bases from V and 8 bases from J, with 9 bases between. The CDR3 runs to 12 residues. The CDR3 region is CASSLFGEGYTF. The CDR3 bases are TGTGCCAGCAGCTTATTTGGGGAAGGCTACACCTTC.

At least ten counts were recorded for this clonotype. The chain recombines TRBV28 with TRBJ1-1, with a weak D call TRBD1 (6 bases). CDR3 length equals 13 residues. Trimming pared 4 bases from V and 0 bases from J, leaving 6 bases between. Germline CDR1 reads MDHEN; CDR2 reads SYDVKM. This CDR3 reads CASSSGVNTEAFF. The CDR3 coding sequence is TGTGCCAGCAGTTCAGGGGTGAACACTGAAGCTTTCTTT.

This clonotype was observed many times. The V call is TRBV29-1, the J call TRBJ1-4, with D possibly TRBD1 on 5 matching bases. Germline values: CDR1 SQVTM, CDR2 ANQGSEA. CDR3 size: 13 residues. Trimming cost V 4 bases and J 0 bases, with 6 bases left between them. CDR3 DNA sequence: TGCAGCGTTGGGGGGGCAACTAATGAAAAACTGTTTTTT. Residues: CSVGGATNEKLFF.

This clonotype was counted many times. This chain connects TRBV5-1 to TRBJ2-3, with TRBD1 as a possible D gene (6 bases). The CDR3 is 14 amino acids. Trimming removed 3 bases at V and 2 bases at J, with 10 bases between. In germline, CDR1 is SGHRS, CDR2 YFSETQ. The CDR3, as DNA: TGCGCCAGCAGCTCCGGACAGTCCACAGATACGCAGTATTTT. Protein sequence: CASSSGQSTDTQYF.